The 30 T cell receptor beta chains below all came from one sample that was sequenced in a study of cytomegalovirus exposure and HLA in healthy donors. PCR employed 60 Vbeta and 13 Jbeta primers. TCRdb's table, derived via immunoSEQ multiplex PCR, lists solely in-frame clones and lacks some. The sample yields some 100,000 clones, roughly 88% seen once. Sequencing was performed on PBMCs. The receptors were gathered from a young woman in good health and CMV-seronegative.

V is TRBV27 and J is TRBJ2-6; the match to TRBD2 covers 11 bases. This CDR3 has 18 amino acids. Germline CDR1 is MNHEY and CDR2 is SMNVEV (reference sequence). The V and J ends lost 6 bases and 0 bases, in that order; junction bases with no gene match: 7. The CDR3 coding sequence is TGTGCCAGCAGGTCGACTAGCGGGACTAGCTCTGGGGCCAACGTCCTGACTTTC. Its translation: CASRSTSGTSSGANVLTF. Together with reference TRBV27 and TRBJ2-6, the CDR3 gives the full variable domain: EAQVTQNPRYLITVTGKKLTVTCSQNMNHEYMSWYRQDPGLGLRQIYYSMNVEVTDKGDVPEGYKVSRKEKRNFPLILESPSPNQTSLYFCASRSTSGTSSGANVLTFGAGSRLTVL.

CDR3 in amino acids: CASSPGTISSYEQYF. The CDR3 DNA reads TGTGCCAGCAGCCCCGGGACAATAAGCTCCTACGAGCAGTACTTC. This rearrangement joins TRBV11-3 to TRBJ2-7; maybe TRBD1 (6 bases). This CDR3 has 15 amino acids. Trimming cost V 5 bases and J 0 bases, with 14 bases left between them. The germline CDR1 and CDR2 sequences are SGHNT and YENEEA.

The chain has TRBV6-5 and TRBJ1-2, with a tentative D call TRBD1 (6 bases). The CDR3 covers 15 residues. CDR1 and CDR2 (germline): MNHEY, SVGAGI. Trimming took off 2 bases at V and 8 bases at J, with 18 bases between the two ends. The CDR3 spells CASSYGGPVVEGYTF. CDR3 in DNA: TGTGCCAGCAGTTACGGGGGCCCGGTGGTGGAAGGCTACACCTTC.

The genes are TRBV27 and TRBJ1-1; 7 nucleotides agree with TRBD1. The CDR3 runs 17 residues. Trimming cost V 4 bases and J 4 bases; bases outside gene matches: 15. Germline assignment: CDR1 MNHEY and CDR2 SMNVEV (reference sequence). The CDR3 reads CASSSPTGRYEVTEAFF. The CDR3 bases are TGTGCCAGCAGTTCGCCGACAGGGCGGTATGAGGTCACTGAAGCTTTCTTT.

The chain links TRBV5-6 to TRBJ1-1; the D gene is possibly TRBD1 (6 bases). CDR1 is SGHDT and CDR2 is YYEEEE in the germline V gene. The CDR3 consists of 15 residues. With 4 bases removed from V and 0 bases from J, the gap between germline ends came to 13 bases. The CDR3 loop reads CASSKGTGLNTEAFF. In DNA, the CDR3 is TGTGCCAGCAGCAAAGGCACAGGGCTGAACACTGAAGCTTTCTTT.

V is TRBV15 and J is TRBJ2-1, with D maybe TRBD2 (6 bases). V was trimmed by 8 bases and J by 9 bases, leaving 14 bases between them. This CDR3 region has 12 residues. CDR1 is LNHNV and CDR2 is YYDKDF in the germline V gene (reference sequence). The CDR3: CATSGGAGEQFF. The CDR3 region has the DNA TGTGCCACCTCAGGCGGGGCGGGTGAGCAGTTCTTC.

CDR3 loop: CASSLAGTSGGDQETQYF. In nucleotides, the CDR3 is TGTGCCAGCAGCCTCGCCGGGACTAGCGGGGGGGACCAAGAGACCCAGTACTTC. The chain links TRBV7-9 to TRBJ2-5; 16 bases match TRBD2. The CDR3 consists of 18 residues. The V and J ends lost 5 bases and 0 bases, in that order; junction bases with no gene match: 6. CDR1 and CDR2 (germline): SEHNR, FQNEAQ (reference sequence).

The chain links TRBV9 to TRBJ2-3; D is perhaps TRBD2 (5 bases). Trimming pared 4 bases from V and 9 bases from J, leaving 18 bases between. The CDR3 is 14 amino acids. Germline assignment: CDR1 SGDLS and CDR2 YYNGEE. CDR3 sequence: CASSRQILDLTQYF. CDR3 nucleotides: TGTGCCAGCAGCCGTCAGATACTGGACTTGACGCAGTATTTT.

There are a few counts of this clone. V usage is TRBV6-5 and J usage is TRBJ1-4; 7 bases line up with TRBD1. Unmatched junction bases numbered 8, after V lost 5 bases and J lost 5 bases. Germline V gene sequence: CDR1 MNHEY, CDR2 SVGAGI. This CDR3 is built from 15 residues. In nucleotides, the CDR3 is TGTGCCAGCAGTAGCCCGGGACAGCGAAATGAAAAACTGTTTTTT. This sequence encodes CASSSPGQRNEKLFF.

The chain is built from TRBV27 and TRBJ2-3; 14 positions match TRBD2. The CDR3 spans 14 residues. Germline values: CDR1 MNHEY, CDR2 SMNVEV (reference sequence). V dropped 6 bases and J dropped 6; count of bases not matched to a gene: 2. The CDR3 sequence: CASRGLAGGDTQYF. DNA for the CDR3: TGTGCCAGCAGAGGACTAGCGGGGGGTGATACGCAGTATTTT.

V gene TRBV5-8 combines with J gene TRBJ2-5; 10 bases are a match to TRBD2. Trimming removed 5 bases from V and 4 bases from J; junction bases left unmatched: 5. This CDR3 region has 14 residues. The germline gives CDR1 SGHTS, CDR2 YDEGEE. The CDR3 DNA reads TGTGCCAGCAGGAGACTAGCGGGTGCAGAGACCCAGTACTTC. It codes for CASRRLAGAETQYF.

This clone was seen a few times. The V gene is TRBV6-6, the J gene TRBJ1-6, with 8 bases fitting TRBD1. The germline V gene has CDR1 MNHNY and CDR2 SVGAGI (reference sequence). The junction had 9 bases not matched to a gene; V was cut back by 5 bases and J by 9 bases. This CDR3 has 15 residues. This CDR3 is CASSAIDRGSSPLHF. For the CDR3, the DNA is TGTGCCAGCAGTGCCATAGACAGGGGCAGTTCACCCCTCCACTTT.

The rearrangement uses TRBV6-5 and TRBJ2-7; 10 bases are shared with TRBD2. The CDR3 is 16 amino acids. CDR1 and CDR2 from the germline V gene are MNHEY and SVGAGI. Trimming took 4 bases from V and 5 from J; bases not matched to a gene: 11. CDR3 amino acids: CASSLGSSGSGNEQYF. The DNA of the CDR3 is TGTGCCAGCAGTTTGGGGTCTAGCGGGAGTGGTAACGAGCAGTACTTC.

This sequence joins TRBV27 and TRBJ2-7, with D unclear. Germline values: CDR1 MNHEY, CDR2 SMNVEV (reference sequence). The CDR3 sequence is 14 residues long. V was cut by 6 bases and J by 0 bases, with 12 bases left in between. The CDR3 DNA is TGTGCCAGCAGCCACTACTCCGGCTCCTACGAGCAGTACTTC. Translating it yields CASSHYSGSYEQYF.

The rearrangement joins TRBV6-5 to TRBJ1-1, with 9 bases identical to TRBD1. CDR3 length: 15 residues. With V trimmed by 6 bases and J by 6 bases, 11 bases remained unmatched. Germline CDR1 is MNHEY and CDR2 is SVGAGI. This chain's CDR3 is CASRRQGVITAEAFF. CDR3 nucleotide sequence: TGTGCCAGCAGAAGACAGGGGGTCATTACCGCTGAAGCTTTCTTT.

The chain uses TRBV27 and TRBJ2-7, with 10 positions matching TRBD2. V gave up 6 bases and J gave up 1 base; unmatched junction bases: 6. The germline V gene has CDR1 MNHEY and CDR2 SMNVEV (reference sequence). The CDR3 loop spans 15 amino acids. CDR3: CASRLAGGISYEQYF. CDR3 nucleotide sequence: TGTGCCAGCAGGTTAGCGGGGGGAATTTCCTACGAGCAGTACTTC.

This chain joins TRBV7-2 and TRBJ1-2; D gene unclear. The CDR3 is made up of 15 amino acids. Germline CDR1 and CDR2: SGHTA and FQGNSA. The ends were cut back, 0 bases at V and 4 bases at J, with 12 bases in the middle. CDR3 DNA sequence: TGTGCCAGCAGCTTAGCTCCTGCTGGCAGCTATGGCTACACCTTC. Translating it yields CASSLAPAGSYGYTF.

The chain carries TRBV19 and TRBJ2-4, with TRBD1 matching 11 bases. CDR3 length: 14 amino acids. The junction had 7 bases not matched to a gene; V was cut back by 7 bases and J by 8 bases. Germline V lookup: CDR1 LNHDA, CDR2 SQIVND (reference sequence). CDR3 in DNA: TGTGCCAGTACCGGACAGGGGGCGGGAGACATTCAGTACTTC. This translates into CASTGQGAGDIQYF. Together with reference TRBV19 and TRBJ2-4, the CDR3 gives the full variable domain: DGGITQSPKYLFRKEGQNVTLSCEQNLNHDAMYWYRQDPGQGLRLIYYSQIVNDFQKGDIAEGYSVSREKKESFPLTVTSAQKNPTAFYLCASTGQGAGDIQYFGAGTRLSVL.

The genes are TRBV27 and TRBJ2-7, with a tentative D call TRBD2 (6 bases). The germline CDR1 and CDR2 sequences are MNHEY and SMNVEV (reference sequence). The V and J ends lost 5 bases and 9 bases respectively, with 17 bases between them. This CDR3 spans 13 amino acids. CDR3 in amino acids: CASSNPGDWAQYF. As DNA, the CDR3 is TGTGCCAGCAGTAATCCGGGAGATTGGGCGCAGTACTTC.

This chain connects TRBV4-2 to TRBJ2-3; D gene unclear. This CDR3 spans 16 amino acids. Germline values: CDR1 LGHNA, CDR2 YNFKEQ. Trimming removed 0 bases from V and 0 bases from J, with 10 bases in between. The CDR3 reads CASSQDLGQSTDTQYF. The CDR3 DNA is TGTGCCAGCAGCCAAGATCTTGGGCAAAGCACAGATACGCAGTATTTT.

The J gene is TRBJ2-2, the V gene TRBV19; 7 bases map to TRBD2. With V trimmed by 1 base and J by 1 base, 3 bases remained unmatched. CDR3 length equals 16 residues. The germline gives CDR1 LNHDA, CDR2 SQIVND (reference sequence). Here the CDR3 DNA reads TGTGCCAGTAGTATAGGAGCTAGCGGGAACACCGGGGAGCTGTTTTTT. Protein product: CASSIGASGNTGELFF.

This chain uses TRBV7-9 with TRBJ2-2; D remains ambiguous. The germline gives CDR1 SEHNR, CDR2 FQNEAQ (reference sequence). The CDR3 extends over 13 amino acids. The V end was cut by 3 bases, the J end by 6 bases, with 8 bases between. The CDR3 loop is CASSFYASGELFF. CDR3 coding DNA: TGTGCCAGCAGCTTCTATGCGTCCGGGGAGCTGTTTTTT.

V is TRBV18 and J is TRBJ1-2; 8 nucleotides match TRBD1. The CDR3 covers 19 residues. The germline V gene encodes CDR1 KGHSH and CDR2 LQKENI. Trimming at V came to 1 base and at J to 2 bases, leaving 15 bases not matched to a gene. CDR3 DNA: TGTGCCAGCTCACCACTGGCGGGGTCAGGGGGCGCAGAAAACTATGGCTACACCTTC. It specifies CASSPLAGSGGAENYGYTF.

The table lists this clone with a count of one. The V and J genes are TRBV5-6 and TRBJ2-5; 10 bases fit TRBD1. The germline gives CDR1 SGHDT, CDR2 YYEEEE. CDR3 length: 17 amino acids. Trimming cost V 0 bases and J 1 base; bases outside gene matches: 6. The CDR3 protein is CASSLATGQGFQETQYF. CDR3 nucleotides: TGTGCCAGCAGCTTGGCGACGGGACAGGGGTTCCAAGAGACCCAGTACTTC.

The gene calls are TRBV29-1 and TRBJ2-1; 9 bases are a match to TRBD1. The trim removed 7 bases at V and 6 bases at J, leaving 7 bases unmatched. The CDR3 length is 13 residues. The germline V gene encodes CDR1 SQVTM and CDR2 ANQGSEA. This CDR3 reads CSAPGQGGNEQFF. As DNA, the CDR3 is TGCAGCGCTCCGGGACAGGGCGGCAATGAGCAGTTCTTC.

The V call is TRBV6-6, the J call TRBJ2-7; D might be TRBD1 (6 bases). CDR1 and CDR2 (germline): MNHNY, SVGAGI (reference sequence). The CDR3 has 14 residues. Trimming pared 0 bases from V and 3 bases from J, leaving 9 bases between. The CDR3 DNA sequence: TGTGCCAGCAGTTACTCGCAGGGGAACTACGAGCAGTACTTC. It specifies CASSYSQGNYEQYF.

The DNA of the CDR3 is TGTGCCAGCAGTTTACTCCGACAGGGAACAGATACGCAGTATTTT. As protein: CASSLLRQGTDTQYF. The chain uses TRBV27 and TRBJ2-3, with TRBD1 matching 7 bases. CDR3 length equals 15 residues. The V gene end was trimmed by 2 bases and the J gene end by 3 bases; junction bases not matched to a gene: 5. The V gene's germline CDR1 is MNHEY and CDR2 SMNVEV (reference sequence).

This sequence joins TRBV13 and TRBJ2-7; possible D gene TRBD2, 6 bases. V was shortened by 3 bases and J by 2 bases, with 14 bases between the two germline ends. Germline CDR1 is PRHDT and CDR2 is FYEKMQ (reference sequence). The CDR3 has 15 amino acids. The CDR3 sequence: CASSFGGEPPYEQYF. The CDR3 DNA sequence: TGTGCCAGCAGCTTCGGCGGGGAGCCCCCCTACGAGCAGTACTTC.

The CDR3 DNA reads as TGTGCCAGCAGCTCCCGCCCTAGCGGGAGGGCCAATATGCAGTATTTT. Translating gives CASSSRPSGRANMQYF. The chain joins TRBV7-2 to TRBJ2-3; TRBD2 matches at 12 bases. Germline V gene lookup returns CDR1 SGHTA and CDR2 FQGNSA. The CDR3 covers 16 residues. Losses at the gene ends were 4 bases for V and 11 bases for J; bases not matched to a gene: 13.

In the case of this clone: One end of the junction is discordant with germline, which a read error may explain. The rearrangement links TRBV4-1 to TRBJ2-6; TRBD1 might be the D (6 bases). Looked up from germline, CDR1 is MGHRA and CDR2 is YSYEKL. The CDR3 runs 18 residues. CDR3 amino acids: CASSQDVGQSSGADVLTF. In DNA, the CDR3 is TGCGCCAGCAGCCAAGATGTGGGACAAAGCTCTGGGGCCGACGTCCTGACTTTC.